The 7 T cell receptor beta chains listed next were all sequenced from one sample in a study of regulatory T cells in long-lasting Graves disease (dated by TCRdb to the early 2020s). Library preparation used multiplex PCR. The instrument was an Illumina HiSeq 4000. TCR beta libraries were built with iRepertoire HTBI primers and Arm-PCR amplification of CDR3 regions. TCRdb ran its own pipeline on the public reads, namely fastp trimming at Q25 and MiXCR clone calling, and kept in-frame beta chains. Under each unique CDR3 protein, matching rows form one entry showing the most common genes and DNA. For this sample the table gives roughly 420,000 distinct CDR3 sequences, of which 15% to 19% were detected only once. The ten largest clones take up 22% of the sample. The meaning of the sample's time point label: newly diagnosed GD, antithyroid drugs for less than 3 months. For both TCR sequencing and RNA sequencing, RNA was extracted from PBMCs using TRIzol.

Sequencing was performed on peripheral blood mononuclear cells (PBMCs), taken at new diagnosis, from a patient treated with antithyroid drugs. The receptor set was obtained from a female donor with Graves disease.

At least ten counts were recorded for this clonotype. CDR3 residues: CASSLEPGGPYGYTF. DNA of the CDR3: TGTGCCAGCAGCTTAGAACCAGGGGGCCCCTATGGCTACACCTTC. The chain joins TRBV11-2 to TRBJ1-2; TRBD1 aligns across 8 bases. The ends lost 0 bases at V and 4 bases at J; junction bases unmatched: 4. This CDR3 comprises 15 residues. Germline V gives CDR1 SGHAT, CDR2 FQNNGV.

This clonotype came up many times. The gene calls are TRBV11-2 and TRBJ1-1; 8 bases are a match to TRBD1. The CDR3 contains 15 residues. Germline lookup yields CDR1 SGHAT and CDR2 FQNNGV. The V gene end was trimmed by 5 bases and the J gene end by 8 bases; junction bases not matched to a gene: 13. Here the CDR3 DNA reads TGTGCCAGCAGCGACCCCCTAGACAGGGGAGACGAAGCTTTCTTT. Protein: CASSDPLDRGDEAFF. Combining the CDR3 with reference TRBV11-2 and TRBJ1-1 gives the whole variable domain EAGVAQSPRYKIIEKRQSVAFWCNPISGHATLYWYQQILGQGPKLLIQFQNNGVVDDSQLPKDRFSAERLKGVDSTLKIQPAKLEDSAVYLCASSDPLDRGDEAFFGQGTRLTVV.

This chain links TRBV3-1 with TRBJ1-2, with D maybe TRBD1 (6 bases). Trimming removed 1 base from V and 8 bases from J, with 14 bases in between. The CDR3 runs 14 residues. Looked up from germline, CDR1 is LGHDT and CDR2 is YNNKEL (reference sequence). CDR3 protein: CASSQGGGGSGYTF. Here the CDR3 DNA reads TGTGCCAGCAGCCAAGGCGGCGGGGGCAGCGGCTACACCTTC.

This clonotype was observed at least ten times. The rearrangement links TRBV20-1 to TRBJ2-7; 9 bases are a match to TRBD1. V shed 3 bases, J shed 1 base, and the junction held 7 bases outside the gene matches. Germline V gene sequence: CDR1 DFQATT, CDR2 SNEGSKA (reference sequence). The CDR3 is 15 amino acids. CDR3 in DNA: TGCAGTGCTAGGGGTGGGGGGACAGGGTCCTACGAGCAGTACTTC. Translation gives CSARGGGTGSYEQYF.

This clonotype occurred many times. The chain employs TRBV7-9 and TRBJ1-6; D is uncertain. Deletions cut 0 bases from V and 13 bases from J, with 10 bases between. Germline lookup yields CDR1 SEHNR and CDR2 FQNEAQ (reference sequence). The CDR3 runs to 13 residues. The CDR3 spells CASSLARLDPLHF. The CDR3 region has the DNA TGTGCCAGCAGCTTAGCCAGGCTCGATCCCCTCCACTTT.

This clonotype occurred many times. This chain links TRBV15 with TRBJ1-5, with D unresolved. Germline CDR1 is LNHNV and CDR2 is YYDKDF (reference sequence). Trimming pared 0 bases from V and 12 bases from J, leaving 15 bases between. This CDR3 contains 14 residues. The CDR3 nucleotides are TGTGCCACCAGCAGAGATGAGCCGACTGCGTTCCAGCATTTT. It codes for CATSRDEPTAFQHF. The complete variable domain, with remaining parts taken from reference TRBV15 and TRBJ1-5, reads DAMVIQNPRYQVTQFGKPVTLSCSQTLNHNVMYWYQQKSSQAPKLLFHYYDKDFNNEADTPDNFQSRRPNTSFCFLDIRSPGLGDTAMYLCATSRDEPTAFQHFGDGTRLSIL.

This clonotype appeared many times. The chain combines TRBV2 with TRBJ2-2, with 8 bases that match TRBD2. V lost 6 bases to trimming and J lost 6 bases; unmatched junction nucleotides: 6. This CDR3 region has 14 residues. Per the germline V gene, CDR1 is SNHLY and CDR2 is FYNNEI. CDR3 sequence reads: CASRPGLESGELFF. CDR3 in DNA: TGTGCCAGCAGGCCGGGACTAGAGTCCGGGGAGCTGTTTTTT.